This TCR beta chain was retrieved from a study of memory CD4+ T cells and cytomegalovirus serostatus. In the study's own analysis: After removing out-of-frame reads, 2,204,828 distinct TCRbeta sequences remained. Assay: immunoSEQ multiplex PCR; the TCRdb copy retains only in-frame clones and omits some. The V and J calls and the clone size are those of that table, but D and trimming were determined from the DNA. The sample has 35,000 to 45,000 clones; over 60% are singletons. Single viable CD3+CD4+CD8-CD45RO+ cells were sorted as the memory CD4+ T cells. CD4+ T cells were isolated by positive magnetic selection. The germline V gene has CDR1 ENHRY and CDR2 SYGVKD. Between the trimmed V and J ends, which lost 4 bases and 0 bases, there was a span of 10 bases. The CDR3 is 15 amino acids.

This chain joins TRBV10-3 and TRBJ1-3; perhaps TRBD1 as D (6 bases). The TCR sequence derives from an adult in good health and CMV-seronegative. Material for sequencing was memory CD4+ T cells from blood. The CDR3 loop reads CAISARDNSGNTIYF. In DNA form, the CDR3 reads TGTGCCATCAGTGCCCGGGACAACTCTGGAAACACCATATATTTT.